This record looks at one TCR beta chain sequence and its context. Antigen: not known. The sample originates from a study of blood T cells in healthy people across ages. Findings and caveats of the study: CMV status of donors was not determined, possibly confounding expanded clonotype changes. The long-lived group displayed more naive CD4+ cells, plus higher diversity, than the aged donors did.

Each sample yielded at least 6 million isolated PBMCs. The length of the CDR3 is 17 residues. Germline CDR1 is ENHRY and CDR2 is SYGVKD. The ends were cut back, 3 bases at V and 0 bases at J, with 18 bases in the middle. Combining a sample-barcoded 5' primer with a J-beta primer mix, a second PCR ran for 7 to 11 cycles. One entry per CDR3 protein results from TCRdb running MiXCR on the 5' RACE reads. Among some 1.8 million distinct CDR3 sequences listed, around 42% were seen once. The sequencing input was blood. The V call is TRBV10-3, the J call TRBJ2-7; D is unresolved. This TCR was sampled from a human donor in good health. The CDR3 DNA follows: TGTGCCATCAGTGATCCTATGTTGGGCGTTAGCTCCTACGAGCAGTACTTC. This encodes CAISDPMLGVSSYEQYF.